The 4 T cell receptor beta chains in this list originate from one sample, sequenced in a study of cytomegalovirus exposure and HLA in healthy donors. Researchers ran the PCR with 60 Vbeta and 13 Jbeta primers. TCRdb's copy holds only in-frame clones and misses some; the assay was immunoSEQ multiplex PCR. The profile shows about 160,000 clones, around 79% of them singletons. Sample: PBMCs. The receptor set was obtained from a man between 35 and 55 years old in good health and CMV-seronegative.

The V and J genes are TRBV5-1 and TRBJ2-1, with 8 bases fitting TRBD1. This CDR3 is 14 amino acids long. Germline CDR1 SGHRS, CDR2 YFSETQ. V was pared by 3 bases and J by 4 bases, with 3 bases of the junction left unmatched. Here the CDR3 reads CASSSGTGYNEQFF. The CDR3 DNA follows: TGCGCCAGCAGCTCCGGGACAGGATACAATGAGCAGTTCTTC.

The V call is TRBV10-3, the J call TRBJ1-6, with 8 bases matching TRBD1. The CDR3 extends over 20 amino acids. Germline values: CDR1 ENHRY, CDR2 SYGVKD. Trimming cost V 7 bases and J 1 base; bases outside gene matches: 18. The CDR3 sequence is CAITRRRDRPSVSYNSPLHF. CDR3 bases: TGTGCCATCACTCGCCGCCGGGACAGGCCCTCCGTTTCCTATAATTCACCCCTCCACTTT.

The chain is built from TRBV28 and TRBJ1-2; 9 nucleotides line up with TRBD1. V was clipped by 3 bases and J by 6 bases; unmatched bases: 11. Looked up from germline, CDR1 is MDHEN and CDR2 is SYDVKM. CDR3 length: 16 residues. The CDR3 here is CASSFKGTGNWNGYTF. DNA of the CDR3: TGTGCCAGCAGTTTTAAAGGGACAGGGAATTGGAATGGCTACACCTTC.

The CDR3 DNA is TGTGCCAGCAGCCCGTCCCCTCTCTACGAGCAGTACTTC. Protein: CASSPSPLYEQYF. The chain links TRBV5-5 to TRBJ2-7; D is ambiguous. The CDR3 contains 13 residues. The germline CDR1 and CDR2 sequences are SGHKS and YYEKEE (reference sequence). The V end was cut by 4 bases, the J end by 3 bases, with 11 bases between.